A single sample is the source of the 9 T cell receptor beta chains below, sequenced in a study of T-cell memory formation after mild COVID-19 (dated by TCRdb to about 2021). The method behind the library was 5' RACE. Sequencing was carried out with an Illumina NovaSeq 6000. Starting from the raw public reads, TCRdb applied fastp trimming at Q25, assembled clones with MiXCR and retained in-frame beta chains. Each CDR3 protein gets just one entry, which takes the most common genes and DNA from the rows behind it. This sample comprises just over 400,000 distinct CDR3 sequences, 20% to 30% of them detected only once. The top ten hold around 13% of the sample. Material: PBMCs or a T cell subset sorted from them (not recorded which). These receptors originate from an adult woman who had mild COVID-19 (a few samples of this study predate the infection). The sample titles of this study are shuffled in the database, so cell type and time point are left out; the donor was told from shared clones.

This clonotype was picked up many times. One end of the junction varies from germline; a read error may be responsible. The chain combines TRBV27 with TRBJ2-7, with TRBD2 matching over 9 bases. CDR1 MNHEY and CDR2 SMNVEV come from the germline V gene (reference sequence). The CDR3 runs 15 residues. The CDR3 loop is CASSLGLAGSYEQYF. The CDR3 coding sequence is TGCGCCAGCAGCTTGGGTCTAGCGGGGTCCTACGAGCAGTACTTC.

This clonotype came up a few times. The chain joins TRBV7-3 to TRBJ2-7; D might be TRBD2 (6 bases). V was shortened by 5 bases and J by 6 bases, with 14 bases between the two germline ends. The CDR3 spans 13 residues. CDR1 and CDR2 (germline): SGHTA, FQGTGA. Here the CDR3 reads CASSPGTPREQYF. CDR3 in DNA: TGTGCCAGCAGCCCCGGGACTCCACGCGAGCAGTACTTC. The complete variable domain, with remaining parts taken from reference TRBV7-3 and TRBJ2-7, reads GAGVSQTPSNKVTEKGKYVELRCDPISGHTALYWYRQSLGQGPEFLIYFQGTGAADDSGLPNDRFFAVRPEGSVSTLKIQRTERGDSAVYLCASSPGTPREQYFGPGTRLTVT.

This clonotype was observed a few times. CDR3 in DNA: TGTGCCAGCAGCTTAGTGGGGGTCACAAGCAATCAGCCCCAGCATTTT. This gives the protein CASSLVGVTSNQPQHF. The rearrangement joins TRBV7-2 to TRBJ1-5; possible D gene TRBD1, 5 bases. This CDR3 contains 16 residues. Between the trimmed V and J ends, which lost 1 base and 1 base, there was a span of 11 bases. CDR1 SGHTA and CDR2 FQGNSA come from the germline V gene.

This clonotype appeared many times. The chain recombines TRBV24-1 with TRBJ2-3; no reliable D call. The germline CDR1 and CDR2 sequences are KGHDR and SFDVKD. Trimming removed 5 bases at V and 4 bases at J, with 3 bases between. The CDR3 contains 11 residues. This CDR3 reads CATSVADTQYF. CDR3 sequence (DNA): TGTGCCACCAGTGTTGCAGATACGCAGTATTTT.

This clonotype has at least ten counts. The gene calls are TRBV5-1 and TRBJ2-5; weak D call: TRBD2 (7 bases). The CDR3 is 14 amino acids. From germline, CDR1 is SGHRS and CDR2 YFSETQ. Trimming cost V 4 bases and J 5 bases, with 15 bases left between them. Here the CDR3 reads CASSLGGALETQYF. The CDR3 nucleotides are TGCGCCAGCAGCCTAGGGGGGGCGCTTGAGACCCAGTACTTC.

This clonotype was counted only a few times. J is TRBJ2-5 and V is TRBV5-1, with a possible D match to TRBD2 (6 bases). Trimming removed 4 bases from V and 5 bases from J, with 18 bases in between. The CDR3 loop spans 15 amino acids. Germline V gives CDR1 SGHRS, CDR2 YFSETQ. CDR3 in DNA: TGCGCCAGCAGCGTTGGTGAGGGCGCGGGGGAGACCCAGTACTTC. Translating gives CASSVGEGAGETQYF.

The CDR3: CASREQGAETQYF. CDR3 bases: TGCGCCAGCAGAGAACAGGGGGCGGAGACCCAGTACTTC. V usage is TRBV5-1 and J usage is TRBJ2-5; TRBD1 agrees at 9 bases. The CDR3 has 13 amino acids. J was trimmed by 5 bases and V by 5 bases; bases with no gene match: 4. Germline V gives CDR1 SGHRS, CDR2 YFSETQ.

In its sample, this clonotype was seen a few times. The CDR3 DNA is TGTGCCAGCAGCTCCGGGACTAAAAGGAATGAGCAGTTCTTC. This sequence encodes CASSSGTKRNEQFF. V usage is TRBV7-2 and J usage is TRBJ2-1, with 7 positions matching TRBD2. V lost 4 bases to trimming and J lost 7 bases; unmatched junction nucleotides: 7. Germline V gene sequence: CDR1 SGHTA, CDR2 FQGNSA. The CDR3 sequence is 14 residues long.

The chain has TRBV7-2 and TRBJ1-6, with a possible D match to TRBD1 (6 bases). The V and J ends lost 3 bases and 5 bases respectively, with 11 bases between them. The germline V gene encodes CDR1 SGHTA and CDR2 FQGNSA. The CDR3 totals 15 residues. In nucleotides, the CDR3 is TGTGCCAGCAGCTTGCCGGGACATAATAATTCACCCCTCCACTTT. Translated: CASSLPGHNNSPLHF.